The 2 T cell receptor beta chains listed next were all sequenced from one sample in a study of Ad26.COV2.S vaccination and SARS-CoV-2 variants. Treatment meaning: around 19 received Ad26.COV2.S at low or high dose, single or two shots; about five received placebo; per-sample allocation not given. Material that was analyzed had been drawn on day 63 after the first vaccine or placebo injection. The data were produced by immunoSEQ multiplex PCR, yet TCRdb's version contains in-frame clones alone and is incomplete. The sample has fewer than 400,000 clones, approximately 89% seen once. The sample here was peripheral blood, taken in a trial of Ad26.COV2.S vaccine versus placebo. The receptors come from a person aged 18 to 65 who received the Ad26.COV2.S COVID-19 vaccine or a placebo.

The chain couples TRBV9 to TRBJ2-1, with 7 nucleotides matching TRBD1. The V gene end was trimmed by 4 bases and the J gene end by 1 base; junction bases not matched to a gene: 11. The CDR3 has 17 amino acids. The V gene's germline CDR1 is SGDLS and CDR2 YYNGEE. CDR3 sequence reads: CASSTRQGRGSYNEQFF. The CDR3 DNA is TGTGCCAGCAGCACCCGACAGGGTCGGGGATCCTACAATGAGCAGTTCTTC.

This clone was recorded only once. Written as DNA, the CDR3 is TGTGCCAGTTGGGACAGCAACACTGAAGCTTTCTTT. Amino acids: CASWDSNTEAFF. J is TRBJ1-1 and V is TRBV28; 7 bases align to TRBD1. Unmatched junction bases numbered 3, after V lost 9 bases and J lost 2 bases. This CDR3 has 12 amino acids. Germline V gene lookup returns CDR1 MDHEN and CDR2 SYDVKM.